Each of the 16 T cell receptor beta chains below was sequenced from the same sample in a study of OX40 agonist ivuxolimab in advanced cancers. Here immunoSEQ multiplex PCR was the method, and the copy in TCRdb shows in-frame clones only, minus some. The table includes about 46,000 clones, roughly 91% detected once. The sample in question was CD4+ or CD8+ T cells sorted from blood, obtained in a trial of the OX40 agonist ivuxolimab. The receptors shown here come from an adult with an advanced solid tumor such as melanoma, head and neck, liver or kidney cancer.

This rearrangement joins TRBV27 to TRBJ2-3; 7 nucleotides line up with TRBD2. The ends lost 7 bases at V and 3 bases at J; junction bases unmatched: 13. CDR1 is MNHEY, CDR2 SMNVEV, per germline (reference sequence). This CDR3 region has 16 residues. The chain's CDR3 is CASKFFSGGGTDTQYF. DNA of the CDR3: TGTGCCAGCAAATTCTTTTCGGGAGGCGGGACAGATACGCAGTATTTT.

This clone was counted once. CDR3 in amino acids: CSVNSANTGELFF. In nucleotides, the CDR3 is TGCAGCGTAAACAGTGCGAACACCGGGGAGCTGTTTTTT. The chain uses TRBV29-1 and TRBJ2-2; D gene ambiguous. V lost 6 bases, J lost 0 bases, and 8 bases lay in between. CDR3 length: 13 residues. Germline V gene data show CDR1 as SQVTM and CDR2 as ANQGSEA.

The CDR3 region has the DNA TGTGCCAGCAGCCTCGAGCGTGGGTCCCTGGTCACAGATACGCAGTATTTT. Translated: CASSLERGSLVTDTQYF. The genes are TRBV7-2 and TRBJ2-3; no firm D call. The CDR3 has 17 amino acids. The V and J ends lost 5 bases and 2 bases respectively, with 20 bases between them. Looked up from germline, CDR1 is SGHTA and CDR2 is FQGNSA.

This clone has more than one count but fewer than ten. This chain links TRBV9 with TRBJ1-1; no clear D. V gave up 0 bases and J gave up 1 base, with 7 bases separating them. CDR1 is SGDLS and CDR2 is YYNGEE in the germline V gene. The CDR3 spans 14 residues. DNA for the CDR3: TGTGCCAGCAGCGTAGCGTGGGGGAACACTGAAGCTTTCTTT. Translation gives CASSVAWGNTEAFF.

This sequence joins TRBV28 and TRBJ2-1; 7 bases align to TRBD1. Germline V gene sequence: CDR1 MDHEN, CDR2 SYDVKM. V gave up 4 bases and J gave up 7 bases; unmatched junction bases: 10. The CDR3 has 15 residues. Here the CDR3 reads CASSSDREYGNEQFF. CDR3 nucleotide sequence: TGTGCCAGCAGTTCCGACAGGGAATACGGAAATGAGCAGTTCTTC.

The rearrangement joins TRBV6-4 to TRBJ1-2; perhaps TRBD1 as D (6 bases). This CDR3 region has 15 residues. Trimming left V 3 bases short and J 7 bases short, with 18 bases between. Per germline, CDR1 MRHNA and CDR2 SNTAGT. CDR3 protein: CASSENAQGASGYTF. The CDR3 DNA reads as TGTGCCAGCAGTGAAAACGCACAGGGAGCTAGTGGCTACACCTTC.

This chain connects TRBV27 to TRBJ2-7; TRBD1 aligns across 7 bases. CDR1 MNHEY and CDR2 SMNVEV come from the germline V gene (reference sequence). V lost 4 bases and J lost 10; bases outside the gene matches: 4. This CDR3 has 11 residues. The CDR3 nucleotides are TGTGCCAGCAGTTACGGACAGGTTCAGTACTTC. The encoded protein is CASSYGQVQYF.

In its sample, this clone was seen once. The CDR3, as DNA: TGTGCCAGCAGTTATGGGGGGCAGGGACAGCCCCAGCATTTT. Amino acid sequence: CASSYGGQGQPQHF. The chain carries TRBV28 and TRBJ1-5; TRBD1 might be the D (6 bases). CDR1 MDHEN and CDR2 SYDVKM come from the germline V gene. Trimming took off 4 bases at V and 7 bases at J, with 14 bases between the two ends. The CDR3 is made up of 14 amino acids.

V usage is TRBV2 and J usage is TRBJ2-3, with 11 bases aligning to TRBD2. The CDR3 spans 18 residues. V was pared by 6 bases and J by 2 bases, with 13 bases of the junction left unmatched. The germline V gene has CDR1 SNHLY and CDR2 FYNNEI. CDR3 loop: CASSHSGGEPTYTDTQYF. The DNA for the CDR3 is TGTGCCAGCAGCCATAGCGGGGGGGAACCTACCTACACAGATACGCAGTATTTT.

This chain connects TRBV9 to TRBJ1-1, with a weak D call TRBD1 (5 bases). Trimming removed 4 bases at V and 5 bases at J, with 15 bases between. CDR1 is SGDLS, CDR2 YYNGEE, per germline. The CDR3 runs to 14 residues. CDR3 in amino acids: CASSPRTPGTEAFF. The CDR3 nucleotides are TGTGCCAGCAGCCCTCGGACACCGGGAACTGAAGCTTTCTTT.

This sequence joins TRBV29-1 and TRBJ2-1, with a possible D match to TRBD1 (7 bases). Trimming took 1 base from V and 4 from J, leaving 17 bases between them. CDR1 SQVTM and CDR2 ANQGSEA come from the germline V gene. This CDR3 spans 16 amino acids. CDR3 region: CSVEGGAGQLYNEQFF. The CDR3 DNA is TGCAGCGTTGAAGGGGGGGCGGGACAGTTGTACAATGAGCAGTTCTTC.

The CDR3 here is CASSKQGFEQFF. The DNA for the CDR3 is TGTGCCAGCAGTAAACAGGGATTTGAGCAGTTCTTC. V gene TRBV28 combines with J gene TRBJ2-1; tentative D call: TRBD1 (6 bases). CDR3 length: 12 residues. Trimming shortened V by 5 bases and J by 9 bases, and 11 bases separated the two germline ends. Germline-derived CDR1 and CDR2 are MDHEN and SYDVKM. The whole variable domain, filled in from reference TRBV28 and TRBJ2-1, reads DVKVTQSSRYLVKRTGEKVFLECVQDMDHENMFWYRQDPGLGLRLIYFSYDVKMKEKGDIPEGYSVSREKKERFSLILESASTNQTSMYLCASSKQGFEQFFGPGTRLTVL.

The gene calls are TRBV6-5 and TRBJ2-1, with 7 nucleotides matching TRBD2. V was clipped by 3 bases and J by 5 bases; unmatched bases: 7. The CDR3 is 15 residues long. Germline V gives CDR1 MNHEY, CDR2 SVGAGI. The CDR3 spells CASSYASGGHNEQFF. The DNA of the CDR3 is TGTGCCAGCAGTTATGCGTCGGGAGGACACAATGAGCAGTTCTTC.

This chain links TRBV19 with TRBJ2-7, with D tentatively TRBD1 or TRBD2 (5 bases each). Germline lookup yields CDR1 LNHDA and CDR2 SQIVND (reference sequence). This CDR3 contains 13 residues. Trimming stripped 4 bases from V and 3 bases from J, with 10 bases between. The CDR3 DNA follows: TGTGCCAGTAGTACCCGGGACGGCTACGAGCAGTACTTC. It is translated as CASSTRDGYEQYF.

The chain carries TRBV9 and TRBJ2-7; 8 bases line up with TRBD2. The germline V gene has CDR1 SGDLS and CDR2 YYNGEE. This CDR3 contains 16 residues. Trimming took 4 bases from V and 3 from J; bases not matched to a gene: 12. In DNA form, the CDR3 reads TGTGCCAGCAGCCCCCAGGCGGCGGGAGGACTCTACGAGCAGTACTTC. Its translation is CASSPQAAGGLYEQYF.

This chain links TRBV7-9 with TRBJ2-7, with D perhaps TRBD2 (6 bases). Germline assignment: CDR1 SEHNR and CDR2 FQNEAQ (reference sequence). V shed 3 bases and J shed 4 bases, with 10 bases lying between them. This CDR3 spans 13 amino acids. The CDR3 region is CASSFGGTYEQYV. CDR3 nucleotide sequence: TGTGCCAGCAGCTTCGGGGGAACGTACGAGCAGTACGTC.